These 26 T cell receptor beta chains came from one sample sequenced in a study of identical twins. TCRdb fed the 5' RACE reads into MiXCR, producing one record per CDR3 protein. This table has some 590,000 distinct CDR3 sequences, around 9.6% appearing once. The same sample was also used in a study of yellow fever vaccine responses in identical twins.

Material for sequencing was PBMCs. The source of these receptors is a woman under 30 in good health.

In this sample, this clonotype turned up many times. The CDR3 loop reads CASSYARTGMNTEAFF. Here the CDR3 DNA reads TGTGCCAGCAGTTACGCTCGGACAGGAATGAACACTGAAGCTTTCTTT. The chain uses TRBV6-5 and TRBJ1-1, with 7 positions matching TRBD1. CDR1 is MNHEY, CDR2 SVGAGI, per germline. V trimming: 2 bases; J trimming: 0 bases; junction bases outside the gene matches: 6. The CDR3 runs 16 residues.

The rearrangement joins TRBV7-6 to TRBJ2-1; TRBD2 matches at 9 bases. Germline V gene data show CDR1 as SGHVS and CDR2 as FNYEAQ. V shed 0 bases, J shed 6 bases, and the junction held 9 bases outside the gene matches. The CDR3 runs 17 residues. CDR3 amino acids: CASSLAPLAGVGNEQFF. The CDR3 DNA is TGTGCCAGCAGCTTAGCGCCGTTAGCGGGGGTGGGCAATGAGCAGTTCTTC. The variable domain in full, completed from reference TRBV7-6 and TRBJ2-1, reads GAGVSQSPRYKVTKRGQDVALRCDPISGHVSLYWYRQALGQGPEFLTYFNYEAQQDKSGLPNDRFSAERPEGSISTLTIQRTEQRDSAMYRCASSLAPLAGVGNEQFFGPGTRLTVL.

This clonotype was found many times. CDR3: CSVVGGFSYEQYF. For the CDR3, the DNA is TGCAGCGTTGTGGGGGGTTTCTCCTACGAGCAGTACTTC. The V gene is TRBV29-1, the J gene TRBJ2-7; the D gene is possibly TRBD2 (6 bases). Deletions cut 4 bases from V and 0 bases from J, with 10 bases between. The CDR3 contains 13 residues. Germline V gene lookup returns CDR1 SQVTM and CDR2 ANQGSEA.

V and J are TRBV10-3 and TRBJ1-1; TRBD1 might be the D (5 bases). This CDR3 is built from 15 residues. V lost 7 bases and J 2 bases, leaving 17 bases between the germline ends. Germline V gene data show CDR1 as ENHRY and CDR2 as SYGVKD. CDR3 loop: CAITLNLGLNTEAFF. DNA of the CDR3: TGTGCCATCACCTTGAATTTGGGGCTAAACACTGAAGCTTTCTTT.

The J gene is TRBJ2-1, the V gene TRBV5-1; D is perhaps TRBD1 (5 bases). Germline V gene lookup returns CDR1 SGHRS and CDR2 YFSETQ. This CDR3 has 15 residues. V was trimmed by 3 bases and J by 6 bases, leaving 16 bases between them. The chain's CDR3 is CASSSRQGFINEQFF. The CDR3 DNA sequence: TGCGCCAGCAGCTCAAGGCAGGGATTTATCAATGAGCAGTTCTTC.

This clonotype turned up a few times. The genes are TRBV28 and TRBJ2-3; 7 bases are shared with TRBD2. Germline trimming cut 5 bases from V and 6 bases from J; bases unmatched to any gene: 11. This CDR3 is built from 15 residues. Germline CDR1 reads MDHEN; CDR2 reads SYDVKM. CDR3 DNA: TGTGCCAGCAGTCCTAGCGGAAGGATCGCGGATACGCAGTATTTT. As protein: CASSPSGRIADTQYF.

This clonotype was seen ten or more times. V is TRBV12-3 or TRBV12-4 and J is TRBJ2-7; D gene uncertain. V lost 3 bases and J lost 3, with 9 bases in between. The CDR3 sequence is 13 residues long. The CDR3 bases are TGTGCCAGCAGTTTGGACGGTTACTACGAGCAGTACTTC. It yields the protein CASSLDGYYEQYF.

This clonotype was seen a few times. The rearrangement joins TRBV24-1 to TRBJ2-1; 9 bases are a match to TRBD2. Germline CDR1 is KGHDR and CDR2 is SFDVKD. CDR3 length: 17 amino acids. The junction had 9 bases not matched to a gene; V was cut back by 5 bases and J by 2 bases. CDR3 loop: CATSGAGGTVTYNEQFF. CDR3 coding DNA: TGTGCCACCAGTGGGGCGGGGGGGACAGTAACCTACAATGAGCAGTTCTTC.

This clonotype was seen ten or more times. The chain links TRBV27 to TRBJ2-7; TRBD2 matches at 12 bases. CDR1 and CDR2 from the germline V gene are MNHEY and SMNVEV (reference sequence). The CDR3 length is 15 residues. The V and J ends lost 5 bases and 2 bases, in that order; junction bases with no gene match: 4. The CDR3 sequence is CASSILAGGTYEQYF. The CDR3 nucleotides read TGTGCCAGCAGTATCCTAGCGGGGGGGACCTACGAGCAGTACTTC.

The chain employs TRBV27 and TRBJ1-5; TRBD1 aligns across 9 bases. Germline V gene sequence: CDR1 MNHEY, CDR2 SMNVEV (reference sequence). The CDR3 length is 14 residues. J was trimmed by 5 bases and V by 5 bases; bases with no gene match: 4. CDR3 loop: CASSHRGPDQPQHF. The CDR3 coding sequence is TGTGCCAGCAGTCACAGGGGGCCGGATCAGCCCCAGCATTTT.

This clonotype was counted many times. The chain links TRBV25-1 to TRBJ2-1; TRBD2 aligns across 7 bases. Losses at the gene ends were 5 bases for V and 8 bases for J; bases not matched to a gene: 18. The CDR3 totals 17 residues. Germline V gene lookup returns CDR1 MGHDK and CDR2 SYGVNS. The chain's CDR3 is CASSKDSMAGVADEQFF. In DNA form, the CDR3 reads TGTGCCAGCAGTAAGGATTCCATGGCGGGAGTAGCGGATGAGCAGTTCTTC.

The chain couples TRBV28 to TRBJ2-7; D remains unclear. The CDR3 runs 16 residues. Germline-derived CDR1 and CDR2 are MDHEN and SYDVKM. The germline V and J ends were trimmed by 4 bases and 4 bases, with 20 bases remaining between them. CDR3 sequence (DNA): TGTGCCAGCAGTTCCCCCAGCGAGACCAAAAAGTACGAGCAGTACTTC. Protein: CASSSPSETKKYEQYF.

V usage is TRBV7-8 and J usage is TRBJ2-1; 10 bases map to TRBD2. The CDR3 runs 16 residues. Trimming took 3 bases from V and 5 from J; bases not matched to a gene: 7. The germline V gene has CDR1 SGHVS and CDR2 FQNEAQ. CDR3: CASSLSGRVEHNEQFF. The CDR3 DNA reads as TGTGCCAGCAGCTTGAGCGGGAGGGTTGAGCACAATGAGCAGTTCTTC.

The V gene is TRBV7-9, the J gene TRBJ2-7; perhaps D is TRBD1 or TRBD2 (5 bases each). This CDR3 is built from 13 residues. Looked up from germline, CDR1 is SEHNR and CDR2 is FQNEAQ (reference sequence). V was cut by 3 bases and J by 6 bases, with 12 bases left in between. CDR3 amino acids: CASSLPPGTEQYF. In DNA, the CDR3 is TGTGCCAGCAGCTTGCCCCCGGGGACCGAGCAGTACTTC.

CDR3 region: CASSRRTRAGTGELFF. The CDR3 region has the DNA TGTGCCAGCAGCCGCAGAACTAGAGCAGGCACCGGGGAGCTGTTTTTT. The V call is TRBV11-3, the J call TRBJ2-2; D perhaps matches TRBD2 (5 bases). Germline V lookup: CDR1 SGHNT, CDR2 YENEEA. The length of the CDR3 is 16 residues. V dropped 5 bases and J dropped 4 bases, with 17 bases sitting between them. The full variable domain, its missing parts supplied by reference TRBV11-3 and TRBJ2-2, is EAGVVQSPRYKIIEKKQPVAFWCNPISGHNTLYWYLQNLGQGPELLIRYENEEAVDDSQLPKDRFSAERLKGVDSTLKIQPAELGDSAVYLCASSRRTRAGTGELFFGEGSRLTVL.

Only a few counts were recorded for this clonotype. J is TRBJ2-1 and V is TRBV10-2, with 7 bases fitting TRBD1. This CDR3 is 15 amino acids long. V lost 2 bases, J lost 9 bases, and 10 bases stayed unmatched. Germline CDR1 WSHSY, CDR2 SAAADI. The CDR3 DNA is TGCGCCAGCAGTGAGGTGGACAGGACGGTCGGTGAGCAGTTCTTC. It translates to CASSEVDRTVGEQFF.

In this sample, this clonotype turned up a few times. The chain joins TRBV7-2 to TRBJ2-1; 9 nucleotides match TRBD1. The CDR3 runs to 15 residues. CDR1 and CDR2 from the germline V gene are SGHTA and FQGNSA. V shed 1 base, J shed 5 bases, and the junction held 3 bases outside the gene matches. The CDR3: CASSLGGTGHNEQFF. In DNA, the CDR3 is TGTGCCAGCAGCTTAGGGGGGACAGGGCACAATGAGCAGTTCTTC.

This clonotype has only a few counts. J is TRBJ2-7 and V is TRBV19; D may be TRBD2 (5 bases). V lost 7 bases and J lost 0, with 13 bases in between. This CDR3 spans 14 amino acids. From germline, CDR1 is LNHDA and CDR2 SQIVND (reference sequence). CDR3 region: CASNDGGYSYEQYF. For the CDR3, the DNA is TGTGCCAGTAACGACGGCGGGTACTCCTACGAGCAGTACTTC.

This clonotype appeared many times. The rearrangement uses TRBV12-3 or TRBV12-4 and TRBJ2-1, with no clear D. V lost 8 bases to trimming and J lost 1 base, with 12 bases between them. This CDR3 comprises 14 residues. For the CDR3, the DNA is TGTGCCAGCGGTCGAGGTGATTCCTACAATGAGCAGTTCTTC. Residues: CASGRGDSYNEQFF.

There are many counts of this clonotype. CDR3 in amino acids: CASSPSGTISYEQYF. DNA of the CDR3: TGTGCCAGCAGTCCTAGCGGGACGATCTCCTACGAGCAGTACTTC. The chain is built from TRBV12-3 or TRBV12-4 and TRBJ2-7, with TRBD2 matching over 9 bases. V was clipped by 5 bases and J by 0 bases; unmatched bases: 5. The CDR3 is 15 residues long.

The rearrangement links TRBV7-9 to TRBJ2-3, with a tentative D call TRBD2 (7 bases). Germline CDR1 is SEHNR and CDR2 is FQNEAQ (reference sequence). V lost 4 bases, J lost 1 base, and 15 bases lay in between. This CDR3 has 16 amino acids. Here the CDR3 reads CASSSTGGGGTDTQYF. DNA of the CDR3: TGTGCCAGCAGCTCTACGGGGGGCGGGGGCACAGATACGCAGTATTTT.

This clonotype was observed a handful of times. In DNA, the CDR3 is TGTGCCAGCAGCTTAGGGCGGGGGGGTCGGAATGAGCAGTTCTTC. As protein: CASSLGRGGRNEQFF. The genes are TRBV7-9 and TRBJ2-1, with TRBD2 identical over 9 bases. The V and J ends lost 1 base and 7 bases, in that order; junction bases with no gene match: 5. The CDR3 spans 15 residues. Germline V gene data show CDR1 as SEHNR and CDR2 as FQNEAQ (reference sequence).

The V gene is TRBV5-1, the J gene TRBJ1-6, with a weak D call TRBD1 (5 bases). V lost 5 bases and J 0 bases, leaving 15 bases between the germline ends. The germline V gene encodes CDR1 SGHRS and CDR2 YFSETQ. The CDR3 has 17 amino acids. CDR3 amino acids: CASRRDGSSSYNSPLHF. CDR3 in DNA: TGCGCCAGCAGAAGGGACGGATCCAGCTCCTATAATTCACCCCTCCACTTT.

This clonotype was observed many times. The chain couples TRBV29-1 to TRBJ1-2; 7 bases line up with TRBD1. The V gene end was trimmed by 4 bases and the J gene end by 2 bases; junction bases not matched to a gene: 7. The germline gives CDR1 SQVTM, CDR2 ANQGSEA. The CDR3 has 14 amino acids. The CDR3 reads CSVAGDRENYGYTF. The CDR3 region has the DNA TGCAGCGTTGCGGGGGACAGAGAAAACTATGGCTACACCTTC.

This clonotype has at least ten counts. The chain has TRBV7-9 and TRBJ1-5; D ambiguous. The CDR3 runs to 13 residues. CDR1 and CDR2 from the germline V gene are SEHNR and FQNEAQ (reference sequence). The V and J ends lost 5 bases and 7 bases respectively, with 12 bases between them. CDR3 protein: CASSLPNGQPQHF. The CDR3 DNA is TGTGCCAGCAGCCTCCCAAACGGGCAGCCCCAGCATTTT.

This clonotype occurred many times. V and J are TRBV10-2 and TRBJ2-1; D is ambiguous. Germline V gives CDR1 WSHSY, CDR2 SAAADI. This CDR3 contains 11 residues. V was trimmed by 4 bases and J by 5 bases, leaving 3 bases between them. The CDR3 DNA reads TGCGCCAGCAGTGCCCACAATGAGCAGTTCTTC. It encodes CASSAHNEQFF.